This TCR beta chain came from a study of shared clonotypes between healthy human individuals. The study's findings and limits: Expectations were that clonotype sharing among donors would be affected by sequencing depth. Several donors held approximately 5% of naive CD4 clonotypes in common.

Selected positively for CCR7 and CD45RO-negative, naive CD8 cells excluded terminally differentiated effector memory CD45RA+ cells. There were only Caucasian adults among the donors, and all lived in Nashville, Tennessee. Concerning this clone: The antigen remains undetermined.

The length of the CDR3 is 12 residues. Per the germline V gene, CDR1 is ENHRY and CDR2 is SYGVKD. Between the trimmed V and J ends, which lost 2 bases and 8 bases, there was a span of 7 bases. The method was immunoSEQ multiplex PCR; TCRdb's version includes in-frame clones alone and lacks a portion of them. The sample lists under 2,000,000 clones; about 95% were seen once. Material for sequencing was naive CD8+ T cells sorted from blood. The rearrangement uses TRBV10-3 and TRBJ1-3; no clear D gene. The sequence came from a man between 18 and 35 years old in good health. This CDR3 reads CAISEPPDTIYF. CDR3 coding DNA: TGTGCCATCAGTGAGCCCCCAGACACCATATATTTT.